This T cell receptor (beta chain) was recorded in a study of blood T cell repertoires in COVID-19. Background on the study: Sites in the United States, Italy and Spain provided acute and convalescent COVID-19 samples.

In the source study's methods: Reference gene primer amplification gave estimated nucleated cell counts. Assay used: immunoSEQ multiplex PCR; TCRdb lists only in-frame clones, some missing. The V and J calls and clone size are taken from that table; D and trimming were inferred from the DNA. The sample consists of some 200,000 clones, about 87% of them appearing once. Trimming took 5 bases from V and 0 from J, leaving 11 bases between them. CDR1 and CDR2 from the germline V gene are PRHDT and FYEKMQ (reference sequence). The CDR3 is made up of 14 amino acids. The chain couples TRBV13 to TRBJ2-7, with D hard to call. Sequencing input: peripheral blood. The clonotype was recovered from a middle-aged man with active or convalescent COVID-19. The CDR3 coding sequence is TGTGCCAGCAGCCCCAAACAGAGCTCCTACGAGCAGTACTTC. It is translated as CASSPKQSSYEQYF.